The 25 T cell receptor beta chains below come from one sample, sequenced in a study of T cells expressing NK-cell markers. TCRdb re-analyzed the 5' RACE reads; it lists each CDR3 protein once, without DNA. The ten top clones account for around a tenth, within a sample of 300,000 to 500,000 distinct CDR3 sequences. The sequencing input was blood T cells: a sorted CD56 or NKG2C T cell subset, CD4+ or CD8+ T cells, or bulk PBMC T cells (not recorded which). The receptors were gathered from a woman between 45 and 60 years old in good health.

The chain uses TRBV12-3 or TRBV12-4 and TRBJ2-7; without DNA, the TCRdb call of TRBD1 cannot be checked. This CDR3 has 14 amino acids. CDR3 amino acids: CASSLTGIGVEQYF.

The J gene is TRBJ1-1, the V gene TRBV28; TCRdb lists TRBD1, though no DNA is available to test this call. Germline CDR1 MDHEN, CDR2 SYDVKM. The CDR3 is 14 amino acids. CDR3 region: CASSEQGAGLEAFF.

The chain has TRBV10-3 and TRBJ2-3; lacking DNA, the TRBD2 call made by TCRdb goes unchecked. The CDR3 runs to 15 residues. Germline V gene sequence: CDR1 ENHRY, CDR2 SYGVKD. CDR3 sequence: CAISETGGQSDTQYF.

The rearrangement joins TRBV24-1 to TRBJ2-2; the TCRdb D gene call, TRBD1, has no DNA to confirm it. The CDR3 consists of 15 residues. The germline V gene has CDR1 KGHDR and CDR2 SFDVKD. This CDR3 reads CATSGDSIHTGELFF.

The chain uses TRBV6-5 and TRBJ2-1; TCRdb returns TRBD1, unconfirmable since there is no DNA. The germline CDR1 and CDR2 sequences are MNHEY and SVGAGI. The CDR3 extends over 15 amino acids. The CDR3 is CASKTGRTSYNEQFF.

The chain carries TRBV27 and TRBJ2-1; TCRdb names TRBD2, which stays unverified in the absence of DNA. This CDR3 has 15 amino acids. Germline-derived CDR1 and CDR2 are MNHEY and SMNVEV (reference sequence). CDR3 residues: CASSLSERHYNEQFF.

This chain joins TRBV6-5 and TRBJ2-5; lacking DNA, the TRBD2 call made by TCRdb goes unchecked. CDR1 MNHEY and CDR2 SVGAGI come from the germline V gene. The CDR3 is 14 amino acids. CDR3 region: CASRGGLAQETQYF.

The CDR3 region is CASSFPQWRAGKETQYF. The chain combines TRBV5-4 with TRBJ2-5; the D gene TCRdb calls, TRBD1, cannot be checked with no DNA. The CDR3 is made up of 17 amino acids. Germline CDR1 reads SGHNT; CDR2 reads YYREEE (reference sequence).

The J gene is TRBJ2-1, the V gene TRBV18. CDR3 length: 15 residues. CDR1 KGHSH and CDR2 LQKENI come from the germline V gene. The chain's CDR3 is CASSLADKIYNEQFF. Variable domain in full (rest from reference TRBV18 and TRBJ2-1): NAGVMQNPRHLVRRRGQEARLRCSPMKGHSHVYWYRQLPEEGLKFMVYLQKENIIDESGMPKERFSAEFPKEGPSILRIQQVVRGDSAAYFCASSLADKIYNEQFFGPGTRLTVL.

V and J are TRBV19 and TRBJ2-1; TCRdb proposes TRBD1, but this gene call is untestable without DNA. This CDR3 contains 15 residues. From germline, CDR1 is LNHDA and CDR2 SQIVND (reference sequence). The CDR3 sequence is CASSRRTGDHNEQFF.

The chain is built from TRBV9 and TRBJ2-5; TCRdb's D call of TRBD2 is untestable without DNA. Germline V gives CDR1 SGDLS, CDR2 YYNGEE. This CDR3 contains 15 residues. The CDR3 reads CASSSSGRGRETQYF.

The J gene is TRBJ2-5, the V gene TRBV7-2; TCRdb's D gene call, TRBD2, goes unchecked for lack of DNA. Per germline, CDR1 SGHTA and CDR2 FQGNSA. This CDR3 region has 16 residues. CDR3 protein: CASSLRGTSDQETQYF.

This chain connects TRBV18 to TRBJ1-1; TCRdb designates TRBD1, a call that cannot be tested without DNA. This CDR3 is 17 amino acids long. CDR1 is KGHSH and CDR2 is LQKENI in the germline V gene. This CDR3 is CASSSLPLTALNTEAFF.

V usage is TRBV30 and J usage is TRBJ2-7; TCRdb gives TRBD1 as the D gene, but with no DNA this cannot be confirmed. This CDR3 is 11 amino acids long. Per the germline V gene, CDR1 is GTSNPN and CDR2 is SVGIG (reference sequence). The CDR3 spells CALGQEDEQYF.

The genes are TRBV12-3 or TRBV12-4 and TRBJ2-1; without DNA, the TCRdb call of TRBD2 cannot be checked. This CDR3 contains 17 residues. The CDR3: CASSDPKGLAGGGEQFF.

The chain couples TRBV5-1 to TRBJ2-1; lacking DNA, the TRBD2 call made by TCRdb goes unchecked. Germline V gene sequence: CDR1 SGHRS, CDR2 YFSETQ. The CDR3 is 14 amino acids. CDR3 residues: CASRQESGSNEQFF.

The CDR3 is CASSSTSTSYNEQFF. The chain joins TRBV5-1 to TRBJ2-1. The CDR3 extends over 15 amino acids. Germline lookup yields CDR1 SGHRS and CDR2 YFSETQ.

J is TRBJ2-3 and V is TRBV20-1; TCRdb's D gene call, TRBD1, goes unchecked for lack of DNA. The CDR3 loop spans 16 amino acids. CDR1 and CDR2 (germline): DFQATT, SNEGSKA (reference sequence). The CDR3 reads CSAPRLGQTSTDTQYF.

The chain carries TRBV5-1 and TRBJ2-5; TCRdb picks TRBD2, but there is no DNA to check that call. The CDR3 is made up of 16 amino acids. Germline V lookup: CDR1 SGHRS, CDR2 YFSETQ. The CDR3: CASSPGTSGFQETQYF.

The chain uses TRBV6-1 and TRBJ2-2. In germline, CDR1 is MNHNS, CDR2 SASEGT. The CDR3 runs 13 residues. This CDR3 reads CASSRVGTGELFF.

The chain employs TRBV27 and TRBJ1-5. CDR1 is MNHEY and CDR2 is SMNVEV in the germline V gene (reference sequence). This CDR3 is 14 amino acids long. This CDR3 reads CASSRMDSNQPQHF.

This sequence joins TRBV12-3 or TRBV12-4 and TRBJ1-5; there is no DNA to check the TCRdb D call of TRBD1. The CDR3 covers 14 residues. CDR3 protein: CASSWDTGDQPQHF.

This chain uses TRBV5-1 with TRBJ2-2; the TCRdb D gene call, TRBD2, has no DNA to confirm it. Germline V gene sequence: CDR1 SGHRS, CDR2 YFSETQ. The CDR3 has 21 residues. The CDR3 region is CASRFISLAGPSWANTGELFF. Variable domain in full (rest from reference TRBV5-1 and TRBJ2-2): KAGVTQTPRYLIKTRGQQVTLSCSPISGHRSVSWYQQTPGQGLQFLFEYFSETQRNKGNFPGRFSGRQFSNSRSEMNVSTLELGDSALYLCASRFISLAGPSWANTGELFFGEGSRLTVL.

The CDR3 sequence is CASEYYLGMETQYF. The chain couples TRBV5-8 to TRBJ2-5. The CDR3 totals 14 residues. Germline V gene data show CDR1 as SGHTS and CDR2 as YDEGEE.

CDR3 sequence: CSARVPPSSSISYNEQFF. The chain couples TRBV20-1 to TRBJ2-1; TCRdb's D call of TRBD1 is untestable without DNA. This CDR3 region has 18 residues. The V gene's germline CDR1 is DFQATT and CDR2 SNEGSKA (reference sequence).